A single T cell receptor (beta chain) is shown here with its context. As yet, its antigen is unknown. At one end the junction does not follow the germline gene, possibly because of a read error. Unsorted bulk tissue of about 19-31 mg yielded co-extracted RNA and DNA. The cohort consisted of patients whose primary liver carcinoma was surgically resected. This sample is drawn from a study of tumor-infiltrating lymphocytes in primary liver carcinoma. Study overall: Per sample, productive TCRbeta reads numbered roughly 3.5 to 8 million, similar across tissue types. Study-level findings and limits: For tumor-adjacent and tumor-blood pairs, overlap was less than that seen for tumor region pairs. Tumor samples exhibited a significantly greater top-250-clone fraction than blood samples (p = 0.039).

Germline V gene lookup returns CDR1 SGHAT and CDR2 FQNNGV. This CDR3 is built from 15 residues. A constant-region primer served to make TCR beta cDNA from roughly 500 ng total RNA. Three-round nested multiplex PCR performed with slightly modified ARM-PCR produced the TCR beta libraries. Two initial PCR rounds of around 9 cycles each paired TRBV1-TRBV30 forward primers with a C-beta reverse primer. TCRdb reprocessed the multiplex PCR reads with MiXCR, giving one entry per CDR3 protein. The sample holds just under 95,000 distinct CDR3 sequences; less than 75% are singletons and the top ten take around 25%.

The sequence was obtained from a man in his forties or fifties with primary liver carcinoma and hepatitis B virus infection. Material: tumor-adjacent normal liver tissue. The rearrangement uses TRBV11-2 and TRBJ2-1; the match to TRBD2 covers 8 bases. The CDR3 loop reads CASSDSGNSYNEQSF. DNA for the CDR3: TGTGCCAGCAGTGATAGCGGGAACTCCTACAATGAGCAGTCCTTC.